This paragraph covers one T cell receptor beta chain sequence. Researchers took RNA transcripts and amplified the TCR beta CDR3 regions from them. HTBI primers were the set used in a first-round RT-PCR of the TCR CDR3. One entry per CDR3 protein, called by TCRdb with MiXCR from the multiplex PCR reads. The sample has under 350,000 distinct CDR3 sequences; approximately 18% are singletons. This sample is part of a study of T cells in Graves' hyperthyroidism and ophthalmopathy. Overall study: Initial diagnosis, before any treatment, was when peripheral blood was collected.

PBMCs were obtained from about 9 ml fresh peripheral blood. Source material: blood. This TCR came from a woman between 45 and 65 years old with Graves' hyperthyroidism.

CDR3 nucleotides: TGTGCCAGCAGCTTAGACAGGGACGGCATTCAGTACTTC. Residues: CASSLDRDGIQYF. V gene TRBV7-9 combines with J gene TRBJ2-4, with a possible D match to TRBD1 (6 bases). The CDR3 runs to 13 residues. V was pared by 1 base and J by 9 bases, with 10 bases between. Germline CDR1 SEHNR, CDR2 FQNEAQ (reference sequence).